The T cell receptor beta chain under discussion was sequenced for a study of cytomegalovirus exposure and HLA in healthy donors. Overall study context: Of all 400 or so donors who were genotyped, about 84% belonged to the Caucasian-associated ancestry cluster. Overall study results and limits: An ancestry cluster, one associated with Asian ancestry, reportedly showed fewer N-insertions than the 666-donor mean in a later analysis. Later on, an analysis found that several of the most significant clusters appeared to be linked to common viral pathogens, which included parvovirus B19.

On this clone itself: What it binds is not known.

Healthy people donating bone marrow made up the donors. PCR primers comprised 60 Vbeta and 13 Jbeta primers. The repertoire was sequenced with immunoSEQ multiplex PCR; TCRdb's copy has only in-frame clones and lacks some. Found here are fewer than 250,000 clones, about four fifths of them singletons; the top ten hold 10%. Germline-derived CDR1 and CDR2 are ENHRY and SYGVKD. The CDR3 is 15 residues long. V usage is TRBV10-3 and J usage is TRBJ2-5; TRBD1 agrees at 10 bases. Matching the DNA end better, TRBJ2-7 makes the J call doubtful. The sequence was collected from a woman in her forties or fifties in good health and CMV-seropositive. The specimen was PBMCs. CDR3: CAIRLTGGGVGEQYF. CDR3 DNA: TGTGCCATCAGGTTGACAGGGGGCGGGGTGGGCGAGCAGTACTTC.